The rows below give T cell receptor beta chains drawn from one sample of a study of shared clonotypes between healthy human individuals. The protocol was immunoSEQ multiplex PCR, while the TCRdb copy is restricted to in-frame clones and leaves out a portion. Altogether approximately 400,000 clones are present, approximately 97% being singletons, with the ten largest covering around 0.32%. The sequencing input was memory CD8+ T cells sorted from blood. These receptors were taken from a man aged 25-40 years in good health. Each CDR3 is given with its conserved first and last residue. A D gene is named only where the DNA matches it firmly. Expanded clones get a size class; other rows say once, few or many, or leave the size out.

CDR3 length	D gene	J gene	V gene	clone size	CDR3 protein	CDR3 DNA
18	-	TRBJ2-1	TRBV29-1	-	CSVNPWVQAPLRDNEQFF	TGCAGCGTCAACCCCTGGGTTCAAGCGCCACTAAGGGACAATGAGCAGTTCTTC
17	TRBD2	TRBJ2-2	TRBV28	-	CASSLGGRAFYTGELFF	TGTGCCAGCAGTTTAGGCGGGAGGGCCTTTTACACCGGGGAGCTGTTTTTT
13	TRBD1	TRBJ1-2	TRBV5-1	-	CASSLGGGPGYTF	TGCGCCAGCAGCTTGGGAGGGGGCCCTGGCTACACCTTC
14	-	TRBJ2-1	TRBV28	once	CASRPRTAYNEQFF	TGTGCCAGCAGACCCCGCACGGCCTACAATGAGCAGTTCTTC
15	-	TRBJ1-5	TRBV28	-	CASSLGGGSNQPQHF	TGTGCCAGCAGTTTAGGGGGAGGCAGCAATCAGCCCCAGCATTTT
16	TRBD2	TRBJ2-6	TRBV28	-	CASRGREGSGANVLTF	TGTGCCAGCAGGGGCAGGGAGGGCTCTGGGGCCAACGTCCTGACTTTC
12	-	TRBJ1-4	TRBV30	-	CAWSREDEKLFF	TGTGCCTGGAGCAGGGAGGACGAAAAACTGTTTTTT
17	-	TRBJ2-4	TRBV19	-	CASSIGLLGLAKNIQYF	TGTGCCAGTAGTATAGGCCTCCTCGGGTTAGCCAAAAACATTCAGTACTTC
13	-	TRBJ2-7	TRBV28	-	CASSLSRVYEQYF	TGTGCCAGCAGCCTTTCACGGGTCTACGAGCAGTACTTC
11	TRBD1	TRBJ2-3	TRBV30	-	CAWSVQGAQYF	TGTGCCTGGAGTGTACAGGGGGCGCAGTATTTT
14	-	TRBJ2-3	TRBV7-2	-	CASSVLVGVDTQYF	TGTGCCAGCAGCGTTCTTGTGGGGGTAGATACGCAGTATTTT
15	TRBD1	TRBJ1-2	TRBV28	-	CASSFPRDRGYGYTF	TGTGCCAGCAGTTTCCCCCGGGACAGGGGCTATGGCTACACCTTC
16	TRBD1	TRBJ1-1	TRBV19	-	CASSTYLTGRDTEAFF	TGTGCCAGTAGTACTTACCTGACAGGGCGGGACACTGAAGCTTTCTTT
16	TRBD1	TRBJ1-1	TRBV19	-	CASSMRKGQGSTEAFF	TGTGCCAGTAGTATGAGGAAGGGACAGGGCTCCACTGAAGCTTTCTTT
13	-	TRBJ2-3	TRBV21-1	once	CASSKGGADTQYF	TGTGCCAGCAGCAAGGGAGGTGCAGATACGCAGTATTTT
14	TRBD2	TRBJ2-5	TRBV7-9	-	CASSFGLAGETQYF	TGTGCCAGCAGCTTTGGACTAGCGGGAGAGACCCAGTACTTC
12	-	TRBJ2-7	TRBV5-1	-	CASSLEGGEQYF	TGCGCCAGCAGCTTGGAAGGGGGCGAGCAGTACTTC
16	-	TRBJ2-2	TRBV25-1	-	CATMRSGGPGTGELFF	TGTGCCACCATGAGGAGCGGAGGGCCAGGAACCGGGGAGCTGTTTTTT
16	TRBD1	TRBJ1-1	TRBV27	-	CASSPDRVVLITEAFF	TGTGCCAGCAGTCCTGACAGGGTGGTCCTCATCACTGAAGCTTTCTTT
15	TRBD2	TRBJ2-1	TRBV6-5	-	CASSYVLAGSNEQFF	TGTGCCAGCAGTTACGTACTAGCGGGCAGTAATGAGCAGTTCTTC
15	-	TRBJ1-3	TRBV7-9	-	CASSLAGVSGNTIYF	TGTGCCAGCAGCTTAGCAGGGGTCTCTGGAAACACCATATATTTT
15	-	TRBJ2-3	TRBV28	-	CASSHQGGGTDTQYF	TGTGCCAGCAGCCACCAGGGAGGAGGCACAGATACGCAGTATTTT
17	TRBD1	TRBJ1-4	TRBV28	-	CASSLLGLGTGAGKLFF	TGTGCCAGCAGTTTATTGGGGTTAGGGACAGGGGCCGGAAAACTGTTTTTT
15	TRBD2	TRBJ2-3	TRBV2	-	CASSDLAGGADTQYF	TGTGCCAGCAGTGATTTAGCGGGAGGGGCAGATACGCAGTATTTT
12	-	TRBJ2-7	TRBV5-8	-	CASSRTSYEQYF	TGTGCCAGCAGTCGGACATCCTACGAGCAGTACTTC
14	-	TRBJ2-7	TRBV5-6	-	CASSLGADTYEQYF	TGTGCCAGCAGCTTGGGGGCGGACACCTACGAGCAGTACTTC